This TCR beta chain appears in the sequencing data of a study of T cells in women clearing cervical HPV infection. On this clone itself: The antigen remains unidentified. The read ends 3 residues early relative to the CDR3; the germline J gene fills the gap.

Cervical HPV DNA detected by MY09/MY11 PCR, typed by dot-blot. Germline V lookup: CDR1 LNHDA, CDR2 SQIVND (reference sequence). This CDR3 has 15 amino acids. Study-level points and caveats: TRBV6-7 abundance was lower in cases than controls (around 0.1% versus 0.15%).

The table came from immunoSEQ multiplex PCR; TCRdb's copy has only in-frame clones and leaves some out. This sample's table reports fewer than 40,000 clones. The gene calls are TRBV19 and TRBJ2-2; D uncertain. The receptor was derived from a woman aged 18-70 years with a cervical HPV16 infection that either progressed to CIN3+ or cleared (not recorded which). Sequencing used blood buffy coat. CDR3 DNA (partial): TGTGCCAGTAGTACCCAGATTGCAACTAATGAAAAG. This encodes CASSTQIATNEK. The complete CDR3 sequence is CASSTQIATNEKLFF.